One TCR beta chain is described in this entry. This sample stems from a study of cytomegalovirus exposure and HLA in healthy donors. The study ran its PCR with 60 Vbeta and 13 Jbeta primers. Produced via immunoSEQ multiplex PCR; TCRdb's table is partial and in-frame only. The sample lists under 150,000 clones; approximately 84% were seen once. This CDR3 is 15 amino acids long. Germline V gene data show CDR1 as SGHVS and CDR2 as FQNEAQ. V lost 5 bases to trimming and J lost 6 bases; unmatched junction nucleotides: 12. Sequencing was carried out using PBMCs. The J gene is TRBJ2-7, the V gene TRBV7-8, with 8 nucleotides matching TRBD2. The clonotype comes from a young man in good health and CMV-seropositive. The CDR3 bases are TGTGCCAGCAGCCGGACTAGCCTCTCGCGGGCCGAGCAGTACTTC. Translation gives CASSRTSLSRAEQYF.